Listed below are T cell receptor beta chains from one sample, sequenced in a study of radiotherapy plus CTLA-4 blockade in lung cancer. Only in-frame clones appear in the TCRdb table, and some are missing; sequencing was by immunoSEQ multiplex PCR. The data hold 85,000 to 90,000 clones, with around 87% observed a single time. The sample was peripheral blood, taken from a patient treated with radiotherapy plus ipilimumab. These receptor sequences come from a human donor with non-small cell lung cancer that progressed on radiotherapy plus ipilimumab. Each CDR3 is given with its conserved first and last residue. D genes are given only for firm matches. Expanded clones get a size class; other rows say once, few or many, or leave the size out.

CASSPQIGVAEAFF TGTGCCAGCAGTCCCCAGATTGGGGTCGCTGAAGCTTTCTTT TRBJ1-1 NA TRBV27 once
CASGLEGRGETQYF TGTGCTAGTGGTTTGGAGGGGAGGGGAGAGACCCAGTACTTC TRBJ2-5 TRBD2 TRBV12-5 once
CASSLGTGAYNEQFF TGTGCCAGCAGCTTAGGGACAGGGGCCTACAATGAGCAGTTCTTC TRBJ2-1 TRBD1 TRBV11-1 once
CASSKREGRALNTEAFF TGTGCCAGCAGCAAAAGAGAAGGCAGGGCCCTCAACACTGAAGCTTTCTTT TRBJ1-1 NA TRBV21-1 NA
CASSTERNNEQFF TGTGCCAGCAGTACCGAGCGCAACAATGAGCAGTTCTTC TRBJ2-1 NA TRBV2 NA
CAIHSGVNYGYTF TGTGCCATACACTCGGGCGTCAACTATGGCTACACCTTC TRBJ1-2 NA TRBV2 NA
CASSGPTLAGGSEQYF TGTGCCAGCAGCGGACCGACACTAGCGGGAGGTTCCGAGCAGTACTTC TRBJ2-7 TRBD2 TRBV9 NA
CASSLGSNSGANVLTF TGTGCCAGCAGCTTAGGATCCAACTCTGGGGCCAACGTCCTGACTTTC TRBJ2-6 NA TRBV7-6 NA
CASSAPGQGGETQYF TGCGCCAGCAGCGCCCCCGGACAGGGCGGGGAGACCCAGTACTTC TRBJ2-5 TRBD1 TRBV5-1 NA
CASTLTWTGTYNEQFF TGTGCCAGCACTCTTACATGGACAGGGACCTACAATGAGCAGTTCTTC TRBJ2-1 TRBD1 TRBV28 NA
CASSTRLGRSTEAFF TGTGCCAGCAGTACCCGTCTTGGTCGTAGTACTGAAGCTTTCTTT TRBJ1-1 NA TRBV28 NA
CAWTTIGQGAYEQYF TGTGCCTGGACGACGATAGGACAGGGGGCATACGAGCAGTACTTC TRBJ2-7 TRBD1 TRBV30 NA
CASSPLLTGTGEWTIYF TGTGCCAGCTCACCACTTCTTACCGGGACAGGGGAATGGACCATATATTTT TRBJ1-3 TRBD1 TRBV18 NA
CASIREQFF TGTGCCAGTATCCGGGAGCAGTTCTTC TRBJ2-1 NA TRBV19 NA
CASSLAGNTEAFF TGTGCCAGCAGCTTAGCAGGGAACACTGAAGCTTTCTTT TRBJ1-1 NA TRBV7-9 once
CASKVQQGATEAFF TGTGCCAGCAAAGTACAACAGGGGGCTACTGAAGCTTTCTTT TRBJ1-1 TRBD1 TRBV7-9 NA
CASSESVGEQFF TGTGCCAGCAGTGAATCTGTGGGTGAGCAGTTCTTC TRBJ2-1 NA TRBV25-1 NA
CASSPPNLDTQYF TGTGCCAGCTCACCACCGAATCTAGATACGCAGTATTTT TRBJ2-3 NA TRBV18 NA
CASTAGTQEQFF TGCGCCAGCACGGCAGGTACCCAAGAGCAGTTCTTC TRBJ2-1 NA TRBV10-2 NA
CASRVRAGMGTEAFF TGTGCCAGCAGGGTAAGGGCAGGGATGGGGACTGAAGCTTTCTTT TRBJ1-1 NA TRBV6-4 NA
CASSRTSGFTDTQYF TGTGCCAGCAGCCGGACTAGCGGATTCACAGATACGCAGTATTTT TRBJ2-3 TRBD2 TRBV5-4 once
CASSLVIRESSEQYF TGCGCCAGCAGCTTGGTTATCAGGGAATCTTCCGAGCAGTACTTC TRBJ2-7 NA TRBV5-1 NA
CASRKSSLSYEQYF TGTGCCAGCAGAAAATCCAGTCTCTCCTACGAGCAGTACTTC TRBJ2-7 NA TRBV2 NA
CASSHNGGAGTDTQYF TGCGCCAGCAGCCACAACGGGGGGGCGGGCACAGATACGCAGTATTTT TRBJ2-3 TRBD2 TRBV5-1 NA
CASSYNPTTTGELFF TGTGCCAGCAGTTACAACCCGACAACCACCGGGGAGCTGTTTTTT TRBJ2-2 NA TRBV6-5 NA
CASTWGDNQPQHF TGTGCCAGCACCTGGGGAGACAATCAGCCCCAGCATTTT TRBJ1-5 NA TRBV6-6 NA
CASSLGQGTEAFF TGTGCCAGCAGCTTGGGACAGGGGACTGAAGCTTTCTTT TRBJ1-1 TRBD1 TRBV7-3 NA